This T cell receptor beta chain was recorded in a study of PD-1 blockade in classical Hodgkin lymphoma. Findings and limits, study-wide: It was reported that newly diagnosed patients had less baseline TCR diversity than healthy donors. Still unresolved is the cause of the repertoire differences, which may be disease activity or prior therapy.

Germline V gene data show CDR1 as SGHTA and CDR2 as FQGNSA. This CDR3 has 14 amino acids. Trimming shortened V by 2 bases and J by 5 bases, and 12 bases separated the two germline ends. To note about this clone: Its antigen is currently unknown.

The assay was immunoSEQ multiplex PCR, and TCRdb's table has in-frame clones only and misses some. The sample carries 20,000 to 25,000 clones, about 88% recorded once. The time point here: newly diagnosed, previously untreated cHL patient sample. Purification of CD4+ T cells from thawed PBMCs was performed via magnetic negative selection. Comparison PBMCs came from previously untreated, newly diagnosed classical Hodgkin lymphoma patients. The genes are TRBV7-2 and TRBJ1-1, with D perhaps matching TRBD1 (5 bases). The clonotype originates from a human donor with classical Hodgkin lymphoma. Sequences were obtained from CD4+ T cells from blood. For the CDR3, the DNA is TGTGCCAGCAGCTTAACCGGGACGAGGACTGAAGCTTTCTTT. It encodes CASSLTGTRTEAFF.